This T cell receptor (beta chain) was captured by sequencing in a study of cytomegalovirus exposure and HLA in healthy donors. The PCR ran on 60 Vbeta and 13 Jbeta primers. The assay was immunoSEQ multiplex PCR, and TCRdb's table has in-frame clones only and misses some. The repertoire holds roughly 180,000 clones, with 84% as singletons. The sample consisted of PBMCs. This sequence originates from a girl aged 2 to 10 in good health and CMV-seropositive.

CDR3 in amino acids: CASSFNRGAYEQYF. The CDR3 DNA sequence: TGCGCCAGCAGCTTCAACAGGGGGGCCTACGAGCAGTACTTC. The rearrangement uses TRBV5-1 and TRBJ2-7; 8 nucleotides agree with TRBD1. CDR1 and CDR2 (germline): SGHRS, YFSETQ. This CDR3 is built from 14 residues. The V segment lost 2 bases and the J segment 2 bases; nucleotides outside the gene matches: 3. Filled out from reference TRBV5-1 and TRBJ2-7, the complete variable domain reads KAGVTQTPRYLIKTRGQQVTLSCSPISGHRSVSWYQQTPGQGLQFLFEYFSETQRNKGNFPGRFSGRQFSNSRSEMNVSTLELGDSALYLCASSFNRGAYEQYFGPGTRLTVT.